A selection of T cell receptor beta chains follows, all from one sample in a study of T cells after yellow fever vaccination. TCRdb reprocessed the 5' RACE reads via MiXCR and lists one record per CDR3 protein. The sample includes some 54,000 distinct CDR3 sequences, less than 8% seen only once; the top ten take around 24%. The material was CD8+ T cells not binding an NS4B(214-222) dextramer, sorted from PBMCs, obtained roughly seven weeks after the first yellow fever vaccination. These receptors all stem from a man aged 18 to 30 who received the YFV17D yellow fever vaccine. The CDR3 runs from the conserved cysteine through the conserved F or W. D genes are given only for firm matches. The size entry is marked missing in some rows and otherwise reads once, few, many or a size class.

d_call	j_call	v_call	clone_size	cdr3_nt	cdr3_aa
TRBD1	TRBJ2-1	TRBV11-3	few	TGTGCCAGCAGCTTAGTCTCGGGTTTTCAGGGGGCAGATGAGCAGTTCTTC	CASSLVSGFQGADEQFF
TRBD2	TRBJ2-3	TRBV7-2	.	TGTGCCAGCAGCCTTCTTTGGACTAGCGGGGATACGCAGTATTTT	CASSLLWTSGDTQYF
.	TRBJ2-5	TRBV5-4	many	TGTGCCAGCAGCCCGGGGAGGGGGGGCGAGGAGACCCAGTACTTC	CASSPGRGGEETQYF
TRBD1	TRBJ1-5	TRBV6-5	many	TGTGCCAGCATGTACACAGGGGGACCTCAGCCCCAGCATTTT	CASMYTGGPQPQHF
TRBD1	TRBJ2-1	TRBV24-1	many	TGTGCCACCAGTGATTTCGTCGGACAGGGAGTTGAGCAGTTCTTC	CATSDFVGQGVEQFF
.	TRBJ2-3	TRBV11-2	few	TGTGCCAGCAGCTTCCTCTTAGATACGCAGTATTTT	CASSFLLDTQYF
.	TRBJ2-7	TRBV5-1	few	TGCGCCAGCAGCTTGGCAGGAATGGCCTCCTACGAGCAGTACTTC	CASSLAGMASYEQYF
TRBD2	TRBJ2-1	TRBV5-1	few	TGCGCCAGCAGAGGCGAGACTAGCGGGGGGCTTGGGGATGAGCAGTTCTTC	CASRGETSGGLGDEQFF
.	TRBJ2-2	TRBV4-2	few	TGTGCCAGCAGCCAAGATTTATTGGAGGAGCTGTTTTTT	CASSQDLLEELFF
.	TRBJ2-7	TRBV6-5	.	TGTGCCAGCAGTTACAGGGCTCGGGCCGAGCAGTACTTC	CASSYRARAEQYF
TRBD1	TRBJ2-7	TRBV10-3	.	TGTGCCATCAGTGGGTCGACGGCGAGTTCGGGACAGGGGGCCTACGAGCAGTACTTC	CAISGSTASSGQGAYEQYF
.	TRBJ2-7	TRBV4-1	few	TGCGCCAGCAGCCCCCGGGAGTCCTACGAGCAGTACTTC	CASSPRESYEQYF
.	TRBJ1-4	TRBV5-6	many	TGTGCCAGCAGCCCCGGCGAGGGGGGAACTAATGAAAAACTGTTTTTT	CASSPGEGGTNEKLFF
.	TRBJ1-3	TRBV19	.	TGTGCCAGTAACGATGGAAACACCATATATTTT	CASNDGNTIYF
.	TRBJ2-1	TRBV27	.	TGTGCCACCGCCTCCCGACAGAGCTCCTACAATGAGCAGTTCTTC	CATASRQSSYNEQFF
TRBD2	TRBJ2-5	TRBV5-5	.	TGTGCCAGCAGCTCGGGACTAGCTTATACCGCGACCCAGTACTTC	CASSSGLAYTATQYF
.	TRBJ2-1	TRBV9	many	TGTGCCAGCAGCGTAGGGCAGGGGATGGGCAGGAATGAGCAGTTCTTC	CASSVGQGMGRNEQFF
.	TRBJ2-1	TRBV5-1	few	TGCGCCAGCAGCCCGGTAGGGCGAAATGAGCAGTTCTTC	CASSPVGRNEQFF
.	TRBJ1-2	TRBV19	.	TGTGCCAGTAGTGAGACAAATAACTATGGCTACACCTTC	CASSETNNYGYTF
TRBD2	TRBJ2-1	TRBV5-4	many	TGTGCCAGCAGCTACGGACTAGCTTCGTTCTTC	CASSYGLASFF
TRBD1	TRBJ2-7	TRBV12-3/TRBV12-4	many	TGTGCCAGCAGTTTAATATCCCCGGACAGGTCCTACGAGCAGTACTTC	CASSLISPDRSYEQYF
.	TRBJ2-1	TRBV12-3/TRBV12-4	many	TGTGCCAGCAGTTTCCCGGGGGTAACCTACAATGAGCAGTTCTTC	CASSFPGVTYNEQFF
.	TRBJ2-3	TRBV11-2	once	TGTGCCAGCAGCGTAGGGGGGGGCGTGACCACAGATACGCAGTATTTT	CASSVGGGVTTDTQYF
.	TRBJ2-5	TRBV27	few	TGTGCCAGCAGTCCCCTGCCCCCTTGGTACCAAGAGACCCAGTACTTC	CASSPLPPWYQETQYF
.	TRBJ2-3	TRBV12-3/TRBV12-4	many	TGTGCCAGCAGTTTACCGAGCACAGATACGCAGTATTTT	CASSLPSTDTQYF
.	TRBJ2-1	TRBV4-1	many	TGCGCCAGCAGCCAAGTTAGTGGATTGGAAGAGCAGTTCTTC	CASSQVSGLEEQFF
.	TRBJ1-4	TRBV3-1	many	TGTGCCAGCAGCCAAGATTTGGGGGGGACTAATGAAAAACTGTTTTTT	CASSQDLGGTNEKLFF
.	TRBJ1-1	TRBV7-2	few	TGTGCCAGCAGCTCTTTCTACACTGAAGCTTTCTTT	CASSSFYTEAFF
.	TRBJ1-5	TRBV3-1	few	TGTGCCAGCAGCCTGTACCGGAGGGGTGGTCAGCCCCAGCATTTT	CASSLYRRGGQPQHF
.	TRBJ2-1	TRBV5-5	many	TGTGCCAGCAGCCGAAAACCGGGGCCCAATGAGCAGTTCTTC	CASSRKPGPNEQFF
.	TRBJ1-2	TRBV4-3	many	TGCGCCAGCAGCCAAACAGGGTTTGGGTATGGCTACACCTTC	CASSQTGFGYGYTF